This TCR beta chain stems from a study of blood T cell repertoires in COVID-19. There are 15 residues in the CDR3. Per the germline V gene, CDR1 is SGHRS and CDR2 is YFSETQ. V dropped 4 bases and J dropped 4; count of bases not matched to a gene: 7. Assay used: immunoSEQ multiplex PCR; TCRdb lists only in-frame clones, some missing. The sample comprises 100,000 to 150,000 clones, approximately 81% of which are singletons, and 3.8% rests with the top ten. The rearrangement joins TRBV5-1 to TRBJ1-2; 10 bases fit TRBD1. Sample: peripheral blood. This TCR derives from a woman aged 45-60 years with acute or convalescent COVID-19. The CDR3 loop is CASSQTGTGAYGYTF. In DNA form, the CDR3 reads TGCGCCAGCAGCCAGACCGGGACAGGGGCCTATGGCTACACCTTC. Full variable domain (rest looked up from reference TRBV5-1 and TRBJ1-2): KAGVTQTPRYLIKTRGQQVTLSCSPISGHRSVSWYQQTPGQGLQFLFEYFSETQRNKGNFPGRFSGRQFSNSRSEMNVSTLELGDSALYLCASSQTGTGAYGYTFGSGTRLTVV.